The 8 T cell receptor beta chains presented below share a single source sample, sequenced in a study of TIL therapy for anti-PD-1-resistant metastatic lung cancer. Sequencing used immunoSEQ v3. Assay used: immunoSEQ multiplex PCR; TCRdb lists only in-frame clones, some missing. The sample includes tens of thousands of clones, about nine tenths of them seen just once. Noted time point: pre-treatment sample, taken before nivolumab and TIL therapy. The source was blood, collected at baseline. Source of these receptors: a person aged 25 to 79 with non-small cell lung cancer.

V gene TRBV19 combines with J gene TRBJ2-6; D is ambiguous. Germline lookup yields CDR1 LNHDA and CDR2 SQIVND (reference sequence). V was trimmed by 5 bases and J by 0 bases, leaving 17 bases between them. This CDR3 has 18 residues. The CDR3 DNA sequence: TGTGCCAGTAGTCTCTCCCCCCTCCAGTCCTCTGGGGCCAACGTCCTGACTTTC. Its protein is CASSLSPLQSSGANVLTF.

This chain links TRBV12-3 or TRBV12-4 with TRBJ1-5; D remains ambiguous. V dropped 7 bases and J dropped 5 bases, with 12 bases sitting between them. The CDR3 has 13 residues. The CDR3 bases are TGTGCCAGCACCCGCGGGGTATATCAGCCCCAGCATTTT. Protein sequence: CASTRGVYQPQHF.

This chain uses TRBV6-5 with TRBJ2-7, with D possibly matching TRBD1 (6 bases). CDR1 MNHEY and CDR2 SVGAGI come from the germline V gene. V was clipped by 7 bases and J by 2 bases, with 12 bases between them. CDR3 size: 13 residues. CDR3: CASMTGLTYEQYF. The CDR3, as DNA: TGTGCCAGCATGACAGGCCTTACCTACGAGCAGTACTTC.

This chain joins TRBV19 and TRBJ2-7; 7 bases are a match to TRBD2. From germline, CDR1 is LNHDA and CDR2 SQIVND (reference sequence). The V and J ends lost 5 bases and 4 bases, in that order; junction bases with no gene match: 11. The CDR3 is made up of 15 amino acids. In nucleotides, the CDR3 is TGTGCCAGTAGTGCAGTAGCGGGCCGGGAATACGAGCAGTACTTC. Encoded protein: CASSAVAGREYEQYF.

The V call is TRBV5-8, the J call TRBJ2-7, with TRBD1 matching 7 bases. The CDR3 contains 14 residues. Germline V CDR1 and CDR2: SGHTS, YDEGEE. Losses at the gene ends were 4 bases for V and 7 bases for J; bases not matched to a gene: 11. The chain's CDR3 is CASSIQGIKAEQYF. CDR3 coding DNA: TGTGCCAGCAGCATACAGGGGATCAAGGCGGAGCAGTACTTC.

The CDR3 sequence: CASSLGENTEAFF. DNA of the CDR3: TGCGCCAGCAGCTTGGGGGAGAACACTGAAGCTTTCTTT. The chain recombines TRBV5-1 with TRBJ1-1; D is unclear. Germline CDR1 and CDR2: SGHRS and YFSETQ. Trimming took off 0 bases at V and 1 base at J, with 4 bases between the two ends. This CDR3 contains 13 residues. Supplemented by reference TRBV5-1 and TRBJ1-1, the full variable domain reads KAGVTQTPRYLIKTRGQQVTLSCSPISGHRSVSWYQQTPGQGLQFLFEYFSETQRNKGNFPGRFSGRQFSNSRSEMNVSTLELGDSALYLCASSLGENTEAFFGQGTRLTVV.

This chain joins TRBV28 and TRBJ1-2; D is unresolved. The V end lost 7 bases, the J end lost 5 bases, and 11 bases lay between the germline ends. In germline, CDR1 is MDHEN, CDR2 SYDVKM. This CDR3 contains 12 residues. The CDR3 coding sequence is TGTGCCAGCAATGAAGCGGGATATGGCTACACCTTC. It specifies CASNEAGYGYTF.

This rearrangement joins TRBV5-1 to TRBJ2-7; D tentatively reads TRBD1 or TRBD2 (5 bases each). The length of the CDR3 is 13 residues. The germline V gene has CDR1 SGHRS and CDR2 YFSETQ. V was pared by 3 bases and J by 1 base, with 8 bases between. CDR3: CASSWDGSYEQYF. Here the CDR3 DNA reads TGCGCCAGCAGCTGGGACGGATCCTACGAGCAGTACTTC. The full variable domain, with the rest looked up from reference TRBV5-1 and TRBJ2-7, is KAGVTQTPRYLIKTRGQQVTLSCSPISGHRSVSWYQQTPGQGLQFLFEYFSETQRNKGNFPGRFSGRQFSNSRSEMNVSTLELGDSALYLCASSWDGSYEQYFGPGTRLTVT.